This entry features one T cell receptor (beta chain) sequence. Its target is unknown. Germline CDR1 reads SQVTM; CDR2 reads ANQGSEA. CDR3 size: 15 residues. 5'RACE template switching with UMIs generated TCR beta cDNA. Reprocessing the 5' RACE reads, TCRdb reports a single entry for every CDR3 protein and omits DNA. The specimen's table records fewer than 550,000 distinct CDR3 sequences. The source of the sample is a study of T cells expressing NK-cell markers. Overall study context: It was sorted CD3+CD56-NKG2C+, CD3+CD56+NKG2C- and CD3+CD56+NKG2C+ T cells that provided the TCR beta repertoires. Eight donors were sequenced, seven testing HCMV-seropositive and one testing seronegative. Study results and limitations: Whether expanded NKG2C+ T cell clones were HCMV specific stayed uncertain.

The source is a woman between 45 and 60 years old in good health. Sequencing input: blood T cells: a sorted CD56 or NKG2C T cell subset, CD4+ or CD8+ T cells, or bulk PBMC T cells (not recorded which). The chain recombines TRBV29-1 with TRBJ2-2; TCRdb calls TRBD1, which cannot be checked without DNA. CDR3 protein: CSVVVGPGATGELFF.